These T cell receptor beta chains were read from a single sample in a study of CD8+CD57+ T cells in acquired aplastic anemia. From the reads, TCRdb called clonotypes with MiXCR, one entry per CDR3 protein. The repertoire includes over 150,000 distinct CDR3 sequences, around 50% of them detected once, and about a sixth sits in the top ten. The specimen sequenced was sorted CD4+, CD8+, or CD8+CD57+ T cells (not recorded which) from PBMCs. Receptors were obtained from a human donor in good health, serving as a control. CDR3s include the opening cysteine and the closing phenylalanine or tryptophan. The D gene is left open where the match is weak. A clone size is listed for some rows: how often the clone was seen (once, few, many), or a class if it is expanded.

>NA|TRBJ2-1|TRBV10-3|many
CAIKDVGVEQFF
TGTGCCATCAAGGATGTCGGGGTGGAGCAGTTCTTC
>NA|TRBJ2-6|TRBV5-6|many
CASSFRQTGANVLTF
TGTGCCAGCAGCTTCCGACAGACGGGGGCCAACGTCCTGACTTTC
>NA|TRBJ1-1|TRBV7-2|medium-sized
CASSLVEGGTEAFF
TGTGCCAGCAGCTTAGTGGAGGGGGGCACTGAAGCTTTCTTT
>NA|TRBJ1-5|TRBV9|many
CASSVGSGVNQPQHF
TGTGCCAGCAGCGTAGGTAGCGGGGTCAATCAGCCCCAGCATTTT
>NA|TRBJ1-5|TRBV11-2|NA
CASSLGGGFGQPQHF
TGTGCCAGCAGCTTAGGGGGAGGCTTCGGGCAGCCCCAGCATTTT
>NA|TRBJ1-6|TRBV19|many
CASSLVMSTRGSYNSPLHF
TGTGCCAGTAGTCTGGTCATGTCGACGCGGGGCTCCTATAATTCACCCCTCCACTTT
>NA|TRBJ1-6|TRBV27|many
CASKQYNSPLHF
TGTGCCAGCAAACAGTATAATTCACCCCTCCACTTT
>NA|TRBJ2-2|TRBV7-6|many
CASSSIRVETGELFF
TGTGCCAGCAGCTCCATCAGGGTAGAGACCGGGGAGCTGTTTTTT
>NA|TRBJ1-5|TRBV19|many
CASRTGPNSNQPQHF
TGTGCCAGTAGAACGGGACCGAATAGCAATCAGCCCCAGCATTTT
>TRBD1|TRBJ1-6|TRBV2|NA
CASSTERDRGFVGSPLHF
TGTGCCAGCAGTACAGAGCGGGACAGGGGATTTGTTGGTTCACCCCTCCACTTT
>NA|TRBJ2-1|TRBV20-1|NA
CSARVRGSYNEQFF
TGCAGTGCTAGAGTGCGGGGCTCCTACAATGAGCAGTTCTTC
>NA|TRBJ2-5|TRBV2|NA
CASSEDEVTQYF
TGTGCCAGCAGTGAGGATGAGGTGACCCAGTACTTC
>NA|TRBJ1-6|TRBV20-1|NA
CSASAQNSPLHF
TGCAGTGCTAGCGCACAGAATTCACCCCTCCACTTT
>TRBD1|TRBJ2-7|TRBV11-1|NA
CARNMDRLGQYF
TGTGCCAGGAACATGGACAGGCTCGGGCAGTACTTC
>NA|TRBJ2-3|TRBV9|many
CASSVQTAGDTQYF
TGTGCCAGCAGCGTTCAGACAGCAGGAGATACGCAGTATTTT
>NA|TRBJ2-1|TRBV20-1|NA
CSQPGINEQFF
TGCAGCCAACCGGGGATTAATGAGCAGTTCTTC